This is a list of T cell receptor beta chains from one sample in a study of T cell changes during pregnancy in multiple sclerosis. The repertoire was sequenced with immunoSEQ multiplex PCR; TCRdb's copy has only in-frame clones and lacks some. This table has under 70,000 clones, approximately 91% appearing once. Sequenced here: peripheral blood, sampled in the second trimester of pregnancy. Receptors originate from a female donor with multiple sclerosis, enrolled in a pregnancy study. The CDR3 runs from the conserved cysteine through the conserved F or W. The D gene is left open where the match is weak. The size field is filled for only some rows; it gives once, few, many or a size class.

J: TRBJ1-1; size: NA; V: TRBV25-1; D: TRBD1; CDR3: CASSGTGGYVKNTEAFF; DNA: TGTGCCAGCAGTGGTACAGGGGGGTATGTAAAGAACACTGAAGCTTTCTTT
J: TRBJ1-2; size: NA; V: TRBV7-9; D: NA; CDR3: CASSSHAGSHGYTF; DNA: TGTGCCAGCAGCTCCCACGCAGGGTCCCATGGCTACACCTTC
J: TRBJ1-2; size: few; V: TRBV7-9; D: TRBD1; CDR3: CASSLTGGRNYGYTF; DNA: TGTGCCAGCAGCTTAACAGGGGGGCGTAACTATGGCTACACCTTC
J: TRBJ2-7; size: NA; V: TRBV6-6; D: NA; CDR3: CASSYSQGLGQYF; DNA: TGTGCCAGCAGTTACTCGCAGGGCCTCGGGCAGTACTTC
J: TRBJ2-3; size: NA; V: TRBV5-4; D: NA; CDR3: CASSLRGTTSTDTQYF; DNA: TGTGCCAGCAGCTTGCGGGGGACCACTAGCACAGATACGCAGTATTTT
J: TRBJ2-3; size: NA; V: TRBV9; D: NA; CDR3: CASSPNLQGYDTQYF; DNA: TGTGCCAGCAGCCCCAATCTGCAGGGATACGATACGCAGTATTTT
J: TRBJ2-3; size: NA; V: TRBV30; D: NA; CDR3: CAWSVRIGGTQYF; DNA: TGTGCCTGGAGTGTACGGATTGGAGGTACGCAGTATTTT
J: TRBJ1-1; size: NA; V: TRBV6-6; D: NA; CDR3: CASSPALWDTHTEAFF; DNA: TGTGCCAGCAGTCCCGCTCTGTGGGACACGCACACTGAAGCTTTCTTT
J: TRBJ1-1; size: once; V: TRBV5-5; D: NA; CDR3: CASSLAQGRGTEAFF; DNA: TGTGCCAGCAGCTTGGCCCAGGGGAGGGGGACTGAAGCTTTCTTT
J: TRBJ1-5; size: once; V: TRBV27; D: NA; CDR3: CASSLSNPKHGQPQHF; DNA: TGTGCCAGCAGTTTATCGAACCCCAAGCACGGTCAGCCCCAGCATTTT
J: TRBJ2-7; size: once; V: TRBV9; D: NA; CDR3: CASSVAGGGEQYF; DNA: TGTGCCAGCAGCGTAGCTGGGGGCGGCGAGCAGTACTTC
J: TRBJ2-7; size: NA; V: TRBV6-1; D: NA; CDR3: CASSGTSGWYEQYF; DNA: TGTGCCAGCAGTGGCACCTCGGGGTGGTACGAGCAGTACTTC
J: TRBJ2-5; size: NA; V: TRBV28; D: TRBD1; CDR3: CASTPTGMIGTQETQYF; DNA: TGTGCCAGCACCCCGACAGGGATGATTGGGACACAAGAGACCCAGTACTTC
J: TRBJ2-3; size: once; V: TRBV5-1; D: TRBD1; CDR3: CASSLTGTGGGTDTQYF; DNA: TGCGCCAGCAGCTTGACCGGGACAGGGGGCGGCACAGATACGCAGTATTTT
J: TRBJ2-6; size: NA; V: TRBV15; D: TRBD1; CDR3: CATSRTGGSGANVLTF; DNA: TGTGCCACCAGCAGAACAGGGGGCTCTGGGGCCAACGTCCTGACTTTC
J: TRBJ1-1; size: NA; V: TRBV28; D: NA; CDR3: CASSSPGEATEAFF; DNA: TGTGCCAGCAGCTCCCCCGGGGAAGCCACTGAAGCTTTCTTT
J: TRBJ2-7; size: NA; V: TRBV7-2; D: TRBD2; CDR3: CASSSWGGTSGTYEQYF; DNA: TGTGCCAGCAGCTCCTGGGGAGGGACTAGCGGGACCTACGAGCAGTACTTC
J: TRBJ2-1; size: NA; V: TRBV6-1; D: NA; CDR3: CASRHRGLAEQFF; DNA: TGTGCCAGCAGACACCGGGGGTTGGCTGAGCAGTTCTTC
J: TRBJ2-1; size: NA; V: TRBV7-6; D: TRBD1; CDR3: CASSSGQGSYNEQFF; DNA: TGTGCCAGCAGCTCCGGACAGGGCTCCTACAATGAGCAGTTCTTC
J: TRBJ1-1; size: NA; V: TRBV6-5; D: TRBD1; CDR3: CASSFGTANTEAFF; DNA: TGTGCCAGCAGCTTCGGGACAGCGAACACTGAAGCTTTCTTT
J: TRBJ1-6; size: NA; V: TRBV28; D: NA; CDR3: CASHPGGSLGYNSPLHF; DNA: TGTGCCAGCCACCCTGGCGGGAGTCTCGGGTATAATTCACCCCTCCACTTT
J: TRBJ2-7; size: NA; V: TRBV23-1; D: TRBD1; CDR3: CASSAGRGQGIKEQYF; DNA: TGCGCCAGCAGTGCTGGTAGGGGACAGGGCATCAAAGAGCAGTACTTC
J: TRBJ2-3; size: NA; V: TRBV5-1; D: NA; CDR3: CASSSTASTNTDTQYF; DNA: TGCGCCAGCAGCTCGACAGCTTCAACCAACACAGATACGCAGTATTTT
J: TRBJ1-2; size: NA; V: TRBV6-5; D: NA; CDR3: CASSYSFGGYTF; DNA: TGTGCCAGCAGTTACTCTTTCGGTGGCTACACCTTC
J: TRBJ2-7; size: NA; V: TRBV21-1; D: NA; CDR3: CASSTPTDPSYEQYF; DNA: TGTGCCAGCAGCACCCCGACAGACCCCTCGTACGAGCAGTACTTC
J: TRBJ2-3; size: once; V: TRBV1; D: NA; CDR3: CTSSRLAGGALNSTDTQYF; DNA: TGCACCAGCAGCCGGCTAGCGGGGGGCGCTCTCAATAGCACAGATACGCAGTATTTT
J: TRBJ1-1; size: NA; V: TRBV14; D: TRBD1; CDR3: CASSREQGVSLAFF; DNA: TGTGCCAGCAGCAGGGAACAGGGGGTATCTCTAGCTTTCTTT
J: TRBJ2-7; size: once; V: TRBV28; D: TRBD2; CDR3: CASFSGGGAYEQYF; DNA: TGTGCCAGCTTTAGTGGCGGGGGGGCCTACGAGCAGTACTTC
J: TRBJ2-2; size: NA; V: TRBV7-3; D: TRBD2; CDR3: CASSAGQPGGGELFF; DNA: TGTGCCAGCAGCGCCGGCCAACCGGGAGGCGGGGAGCTGTTTTTT
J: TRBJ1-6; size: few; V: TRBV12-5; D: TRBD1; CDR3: CASGSQGDSPLHF; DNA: TGTGCTAGTGGTTCCCAGGGGGATTCACCCCTCCACTTT
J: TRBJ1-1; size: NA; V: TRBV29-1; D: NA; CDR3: CSVVRGNTEAFF; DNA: TGCAGCGTTGTTAGAGGGAACACTGAAGCTTTCTTT
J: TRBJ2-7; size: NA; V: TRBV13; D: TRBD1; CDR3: CASSGRQGTGAPRQYF; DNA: TGTGCCAGCAGCGGAAGACAGGGTACCGGCGCACCGCGGCAGTACTTC
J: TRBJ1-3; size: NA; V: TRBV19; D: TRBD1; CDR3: CASSPPPRTGGNTIYF; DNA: TGTGCCAGTAGCCCCCCCCCGAGGACAGGAGGAAACACCATATATTTT
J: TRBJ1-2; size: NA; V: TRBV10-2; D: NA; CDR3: CASSKTAWGNYGYTF; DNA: TGCGCCAGCAGTAAGACAGCCTGGGGCAACTATGGCTACACCTTC
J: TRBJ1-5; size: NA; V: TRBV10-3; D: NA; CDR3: CAISEMSGGSNQPQHF; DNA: TGTGCCATCAGTGAGATGAGTGGGGGGTCCAATCAGCCCCAGCATTTT
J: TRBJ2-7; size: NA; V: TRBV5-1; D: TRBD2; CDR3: CASSLVLAGNYEQYF; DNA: TGCGCCAGCAGCTTGGTCCTAGCGGGGAACTACGAGCAGTACTTC
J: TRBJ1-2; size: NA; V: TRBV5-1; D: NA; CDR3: CASSLGGPTYGYTF; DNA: TGCGCCAGCAGCTTGGGAGGCCCAACCTATGGCTACACCTTC
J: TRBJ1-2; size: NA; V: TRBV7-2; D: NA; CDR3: CASSWRGGRAGYTF; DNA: TGTGCCAGCAGCTGGCGGGGGGGGAGGGCTGGCTACACCTTC
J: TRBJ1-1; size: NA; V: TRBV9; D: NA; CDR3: CASSLTVNTEAFF; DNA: TGTGCCAGCAGTCTAACAGTGAACACTGAAGCTTTCTTT
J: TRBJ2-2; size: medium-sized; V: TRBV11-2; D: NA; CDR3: CASSKRGTNTGELFF; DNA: TGTGCCAGCAGCAAGAGGGGGACGAACACCGGGGAGCTGTTTTTT
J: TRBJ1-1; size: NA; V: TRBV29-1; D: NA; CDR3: CSVDGWGRGDTEAFF; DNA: TGCAGCGTCGACGGTTGGGGCAGGGGAGACACTGAAGCTTTCTTT